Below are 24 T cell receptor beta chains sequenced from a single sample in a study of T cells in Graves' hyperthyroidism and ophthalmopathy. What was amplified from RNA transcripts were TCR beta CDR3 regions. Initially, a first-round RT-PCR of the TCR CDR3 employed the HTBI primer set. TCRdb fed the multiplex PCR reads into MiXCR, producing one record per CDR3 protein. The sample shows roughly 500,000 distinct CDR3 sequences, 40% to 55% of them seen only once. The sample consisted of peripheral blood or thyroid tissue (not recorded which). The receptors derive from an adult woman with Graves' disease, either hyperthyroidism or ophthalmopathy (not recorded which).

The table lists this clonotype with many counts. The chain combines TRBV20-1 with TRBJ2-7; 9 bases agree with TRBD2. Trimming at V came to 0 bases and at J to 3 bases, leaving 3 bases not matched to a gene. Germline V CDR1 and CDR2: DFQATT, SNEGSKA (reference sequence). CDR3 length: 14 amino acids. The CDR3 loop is CSARDGGRDYEQYF. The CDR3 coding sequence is TGCAGTGCTAGAGATGGCGGGAGGGACTACGAGCAGTACTTC.

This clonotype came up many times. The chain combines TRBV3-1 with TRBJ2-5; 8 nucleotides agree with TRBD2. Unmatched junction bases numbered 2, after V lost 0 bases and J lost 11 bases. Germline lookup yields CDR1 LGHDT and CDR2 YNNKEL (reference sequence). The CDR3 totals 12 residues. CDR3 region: CASSQEAGDQYF. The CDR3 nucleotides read TGTGCCAGCAGCCAAGAAGCGGGGGATCAGTACTTC.

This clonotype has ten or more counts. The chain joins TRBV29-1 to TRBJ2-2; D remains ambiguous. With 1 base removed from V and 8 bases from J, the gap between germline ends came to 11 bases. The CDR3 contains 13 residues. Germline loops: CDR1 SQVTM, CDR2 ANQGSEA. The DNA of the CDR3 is TGCAGCGTTGAAGCAGAGTTGTGGGGGGAGCTGTTTTTT. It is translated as CSVEAELWGELFF.

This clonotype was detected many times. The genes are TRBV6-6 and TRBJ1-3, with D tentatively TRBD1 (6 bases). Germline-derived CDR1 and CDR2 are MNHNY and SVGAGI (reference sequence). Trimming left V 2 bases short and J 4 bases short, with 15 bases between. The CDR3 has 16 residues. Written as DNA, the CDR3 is TGTGCCAGCAGTTACGATGCGGGGGCGGTGGGAAACACCATATATTTT. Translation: CASSYDAGAVGNTIYF.

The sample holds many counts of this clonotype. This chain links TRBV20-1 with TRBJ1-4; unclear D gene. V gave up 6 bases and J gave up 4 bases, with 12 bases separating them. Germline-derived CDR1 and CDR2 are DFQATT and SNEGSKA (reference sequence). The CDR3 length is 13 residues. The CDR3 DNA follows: TGCAGTGCCGCAGGAGGCGGTAATGAAAAACTGTTTTTT. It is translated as CSAAGGGNEKLFF.

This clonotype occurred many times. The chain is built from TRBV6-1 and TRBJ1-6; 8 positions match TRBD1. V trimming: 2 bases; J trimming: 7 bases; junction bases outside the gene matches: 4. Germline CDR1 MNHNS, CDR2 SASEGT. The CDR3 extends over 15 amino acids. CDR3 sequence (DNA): TGTGCCAGCAGTGAATGGACAGGGAACAATTCACCCCTCCACTTT. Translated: CASSEWTGNNSPLHF.

The CDR3 nucleotides are TGTGCCACCACCAGTCCCCGGGAGTACCAAGAGACCCAGTACTTC. This gives the protein CATTSPREYQETQYF. This chain connects TRBV15 to TRBJ2-5, with TRBD2 as a possible D gene (6 bases). The CDR3 is made up of 15 amino acids. CDR1 and CDR2 (germline): LNHNV, YYDKDF (reference sequence). Trimming shortened V by 7 bases and J by 0 bases, and 15 bases separated the two germline ends.

CDR3 protein: CASSPGQSYEHF. The DNA for the CDR3 is TGTGCCAGCAGTCCGGGACAGTCCTACGAGCATTTT. The rearrangement uses TRBV28 and TRBJ1-5; 7 bases line up with TRBD1. This CDR3 spans 12 amino acids. V shed 5 bases, J shed 14 bases, and the junction held 9 bases outside the gene matches. Germline V gene sequence: CDR1 MDHEN, CDR2 SYDVKM.

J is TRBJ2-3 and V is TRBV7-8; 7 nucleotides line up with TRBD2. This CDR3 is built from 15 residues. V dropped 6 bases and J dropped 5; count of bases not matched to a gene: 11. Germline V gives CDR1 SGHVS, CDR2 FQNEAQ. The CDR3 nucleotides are TGTGCCAGCAGTCCCATGGGGGGGGTGGGAGATACGCAGTATTTT. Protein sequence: CASSPMGGVGDTQYF.

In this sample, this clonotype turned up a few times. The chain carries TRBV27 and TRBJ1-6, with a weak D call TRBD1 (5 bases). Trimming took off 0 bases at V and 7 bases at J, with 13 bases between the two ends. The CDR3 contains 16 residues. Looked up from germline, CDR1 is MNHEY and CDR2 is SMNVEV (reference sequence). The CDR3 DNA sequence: TGTGCCAGCAGTTTATCGAATCAGGGAGGCAATTCACCCCTCCACTTT. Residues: CASSLSNQGGNSPLHF.

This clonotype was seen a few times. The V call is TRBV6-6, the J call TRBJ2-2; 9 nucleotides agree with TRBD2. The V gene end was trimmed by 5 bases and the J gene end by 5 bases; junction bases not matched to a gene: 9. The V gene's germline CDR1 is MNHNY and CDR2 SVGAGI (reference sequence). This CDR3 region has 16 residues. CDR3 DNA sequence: TGTGCCAGCAGTGAGCTAGCGGGAATCCTTACCGGGGAGCTGTTTTTT. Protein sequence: CASSELAGILTGELFF.

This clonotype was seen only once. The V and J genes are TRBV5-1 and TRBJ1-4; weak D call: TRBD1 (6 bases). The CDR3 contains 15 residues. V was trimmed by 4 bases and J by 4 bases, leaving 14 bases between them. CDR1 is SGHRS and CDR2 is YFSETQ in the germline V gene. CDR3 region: CASSSIRTVNEKLFF. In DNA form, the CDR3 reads TGCGCCAGCAGCAGTATCAGGACAGTTAATGAAAAACTGTTTTTT.

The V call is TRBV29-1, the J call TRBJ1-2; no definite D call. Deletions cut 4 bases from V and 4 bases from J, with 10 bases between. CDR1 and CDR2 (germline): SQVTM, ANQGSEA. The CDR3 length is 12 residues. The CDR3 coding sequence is TGCAGCGTTGTCTCGTCCATCTATGGCTACACCTTC. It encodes CSVVSSIYGYTF.

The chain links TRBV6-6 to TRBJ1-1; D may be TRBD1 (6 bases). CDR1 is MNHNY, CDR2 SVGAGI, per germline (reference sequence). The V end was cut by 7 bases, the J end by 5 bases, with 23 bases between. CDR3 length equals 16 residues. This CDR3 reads CASTLFSGGAGTEAFF. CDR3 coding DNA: TGTGCCAGCACTTTATTCTCCGGGGGCGCGGGGACTGAAGCTTTCTTT.

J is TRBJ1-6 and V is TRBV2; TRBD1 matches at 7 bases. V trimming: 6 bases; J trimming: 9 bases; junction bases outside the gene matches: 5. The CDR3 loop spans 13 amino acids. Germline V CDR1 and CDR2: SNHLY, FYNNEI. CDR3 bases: TGTGCCAGCAGGGGGGACAGAACTTCACCCCTCCACTTT. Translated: CASRGDRTSPLHF.

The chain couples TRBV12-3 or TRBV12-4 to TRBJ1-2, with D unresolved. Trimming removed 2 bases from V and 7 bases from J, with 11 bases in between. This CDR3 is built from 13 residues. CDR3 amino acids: CASSLNVGGGYTF. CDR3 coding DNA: TGTGCCAGCAGTTTAAATGTGGGTGGTGGCTACACCTTC.

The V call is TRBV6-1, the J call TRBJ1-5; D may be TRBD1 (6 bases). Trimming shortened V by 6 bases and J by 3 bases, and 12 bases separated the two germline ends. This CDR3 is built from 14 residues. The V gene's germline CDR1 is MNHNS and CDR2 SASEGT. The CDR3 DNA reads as TGTGCCAGCAGGAAGGACAGCTACAATCAGCCCCAGCATTTT. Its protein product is CASRKDSYNQPQHF.

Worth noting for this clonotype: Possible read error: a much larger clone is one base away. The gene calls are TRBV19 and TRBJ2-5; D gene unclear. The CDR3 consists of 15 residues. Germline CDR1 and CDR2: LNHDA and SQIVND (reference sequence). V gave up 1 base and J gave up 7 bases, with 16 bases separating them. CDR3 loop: CASSIGRRVEGTQYF. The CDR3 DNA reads TGTGCCAGTAGTATAGGCCGCCGAGTAGAAGGGACCCAGTACTTC. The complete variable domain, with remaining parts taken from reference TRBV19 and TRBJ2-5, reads DGGITQSPKYLFRKEGQNVTLSCEQNLNHDAMYWYRQDPGQGLRLIYYSQIVNDFQKGDIAEGYSVSREKKESFPLTVTSAQKNPTAFYLCASSIGRRVEGTQYFGPGTRLLVL.

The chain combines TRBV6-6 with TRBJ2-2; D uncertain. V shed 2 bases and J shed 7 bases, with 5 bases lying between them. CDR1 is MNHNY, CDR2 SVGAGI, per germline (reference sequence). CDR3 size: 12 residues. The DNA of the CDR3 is TGTGCCAGCAGTTACGCCGACGGGGAGCTGTTTTTT. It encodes CASSYADGELFF.

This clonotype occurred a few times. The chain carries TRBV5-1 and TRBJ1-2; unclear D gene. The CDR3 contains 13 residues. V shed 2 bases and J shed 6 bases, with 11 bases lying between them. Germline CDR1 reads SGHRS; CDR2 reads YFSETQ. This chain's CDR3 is CASSFSGEHGYTF. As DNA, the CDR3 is TGCGCCAGCAGCTTTTCGGGAGAGCATGGCTACACCTTC.

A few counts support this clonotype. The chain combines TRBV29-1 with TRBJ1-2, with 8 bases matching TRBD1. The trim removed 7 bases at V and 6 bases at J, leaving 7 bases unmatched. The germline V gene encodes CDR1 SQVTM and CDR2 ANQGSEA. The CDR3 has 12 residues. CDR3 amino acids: CSAPAGGNGYTF. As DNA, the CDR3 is TGCAGCGCCCCCGCAGGGGGCAATGGCTACACCTTC.

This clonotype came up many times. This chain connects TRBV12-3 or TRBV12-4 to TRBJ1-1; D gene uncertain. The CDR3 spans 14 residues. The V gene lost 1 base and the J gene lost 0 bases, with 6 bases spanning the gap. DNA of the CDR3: TGTGCCAGCAGTTTAGGAACACTGAACACTGAAGCTTTCTTT. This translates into CASSLGTLNTEAFF.

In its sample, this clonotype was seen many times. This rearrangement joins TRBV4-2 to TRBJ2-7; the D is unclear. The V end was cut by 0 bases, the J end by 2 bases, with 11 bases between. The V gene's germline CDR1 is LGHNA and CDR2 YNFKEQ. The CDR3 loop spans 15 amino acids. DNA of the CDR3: TGTGCCAGCAGCCAAGATTGGAGCGAGGCCTACGAGCAGTACTTC. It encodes CASSQDWSEAYEQYF.

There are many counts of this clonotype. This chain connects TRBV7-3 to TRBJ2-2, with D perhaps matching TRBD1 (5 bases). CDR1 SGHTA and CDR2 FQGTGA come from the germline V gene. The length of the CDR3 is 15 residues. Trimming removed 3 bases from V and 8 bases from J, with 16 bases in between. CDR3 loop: CASSLAGSVSGELFF. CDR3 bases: TGTGCCAGCAGCTTGGCAGGGTCGGTTTCAGGGGAGCTGTTTTTT.